This T cell receptor beta chain appears in the sequencing data of a study of CD8 T cells in Susac syndrome. CDR1 and CDR2 (germline): SGHAT, FQNNGV. CDR3 length: 16 residues. V dropped 5 bases and J dropped 1; count of bases not matched to a gene: 7. Random hexamers were used to reverse transcribe an amount of roughly 0.45 to 1 ug RNA. Across 54 Vbeta and 13 Jbeta, immunoSEQ multiplex PCR amplified TCR beta CDR3. TCRdb reprocessed the immunoSEQ multiplex PCR reads with MiXCR, giving one entry per CDR3 protein. The repertoire holds 40,000 to 55,000 distinct CDR3 sequences, 92% seen once, with around 0.38% in the top ten.

Sequencing was performed on CD8+ T cells from PBMCs. The chain has TRBV11-2 and TRBJ2-7, with TRBD2 matching 11 bases. The source is a human donor in good health. CDR3 DNA sequence: TGTGCCAGCAGCCCACTTGGACTAGCGGGTTCCTACGAGCAGTACTTC. This sequence encodes CASSPLGLAGSYEQYF.